A single sample is the source of the 13 T cell receptor beta chains below, sequenced in a study of T cells after yellow fever vaccination. TCRdb processed the 5' RACE reads anew with MiXCR; each CDR3 protein has one entry. The data show 300,000 to 350,000 distinct CDR3 sequences, 4% seen once. The sequenced sample was PBMCs, obtained 5 days after the yellow fever booster vaccination. The receptor set was obtained from a man aged 18 to 35 who received the YFV17D yellow fever vaccine.

The CDR3 reads CASSSTSGTEAFF. CDR3 nucleotide sequence: TGTGCCAGCAGCTCGACCTCGGGCACTGAAGCTTTCTTT. This chain links TRBV7-2 with TRBJ1-1; no firm D call. V lost 4 bases and J 4 bases, leaving 10 bases between the germline ends. The CDR3 totals 13 residues. CDR1 and CDR2 from the germline V gene are SGHTA and FQGNSA.

The chain joins TRBV10-3 to TRBJ1-5; no clear D. The V and J ends lost 7 bases and 4 bases respectively, with 11 bases between them. CDR3 length: 13 residues. CDR1 is ENHRY and CDR2 is SYGVKD in the germline V gene. This CDR3 reads CAITPALNQPQHF. Written as DNA, the CDR3 is TGTGCCATCACACCGGCACTAAATCAGCCCCAGCATTTT.

This chain uses TRBV20-1 with TRBJ2-1, with 10 bases lining up with TRBD2. V lost 6 bases, J lost 3 bases, and 8 bases stayed unmatched. Germline CDR1 is DFQATT and CDR2 is SNEGSKA (reference sequence). The CDR3 runs to 15 residues. CDR3: CSANLLAGFYNEQFF. Here the CDR3 DNA reads TGCAGTGCGAACCTACTAGCGGGGTTCTACAATGAGCAGTTCTTC.

This clonotype was counted a few times. This chain connects TRBV27 to TRBJ1-1; possibly TRBD1 for D (6 bases). The CDR3 extends over 13 amino acids. V was shortened by 7 bases and J by 4 bases, with 13 bases between the two germline ends. Germline assignment: CDR1 MNHEY and CDR2 SMNVEV (reference sequence). CDR3 loop: CASMGAVGTEAFF. DNA for the CDR3: TGTGCCAGCATGGGGGCCGTGGGCACTGAAGCTTTCTTT.

This clonotype was picked up many times. This chain uses TRBV6-5 with TRBJ2-2, with D perhaps TRBD2 (5 bases). V was clipped by 4 bases and J by 0 bases, with 9 bases between them. This CDR3 is 15 amino acids long. Germline V CDR1 and CDR2: MNHEY, SVGAGI. CDR3 sequence: CASSSGGANTGELFF. The CDR3 DNA follows: TGTGCCAGCAGTTCAGGAGGCGCGAACACCGGGGAGCTGTTTTTT.

This chain connects TRBV29-1 to TRBJ1-1; no definite D call. The CDR3 is 13 amino acids. Germline assignment: CDR1 SQVTM and CDR2 ANQGSEA. Trimming removed 7 bases from V and 4 bases from J, with 16 bases in between. The CDR3 DNA sequence: TGCAGCGGGACGGACCTCAGGAGCACTGAAGCTTTCTTT. It translates to CSGTDLRSTEAFF.

The sample holds a few counts of this clonotype. V gene TRBV5-5 combines with J gene TRBJ1-2; 10 nucleotides agree with TRBD1. After removal of 2 bases from V and 7 bases from J, the junction contained 11 bases not matched to a gene. CDR1 SGHKS and CDR2 YYEKEE come from the germline V gene (reference sequence). This CDR3 has 16 residues. The CDR3 reads CASSLIPGQGTAGYTF. CDR3 nucleotide sequence: TGTGCCAGCAGCTTAATCCCGGGACAGGGGACGGCTGGCTACACCTTC.

The gene calls are TRBV29-1 and TRBJ1-1; D gene uncertain. Between the trimmed V and J ends, which lost 3 bases and 3 bases, there was a span of 8 bases. The CDR3 extends over 12 amino acids. CDR1 and CDR2 from the germline V gene are SQVTM and ANQGSEA. CDR3 sequence: CSVEHSYTEAFF. The CDR3 DNA reads as TGCAGCGTTGAGCACAGCTACACTGAAGCTTTCTTT.

This clonotype was seen ten or more times. The chain employs TRBV5-1 and TRBJ2-1; TRBD2 might be the D (6 bases). The CDR3 spans 15 residues. V lost 4 bases and J 8 bases, leaving 19 bases between the germline ends. Germline CDR1 reads SGHRS; CDR2 reads YFSETQ. The CDR3, as DNA: TGCGCCAGCAGCCCAGGGACTGCGGGGTTCGATGAGCAGTTCTTC. Translating gives CASSPGTAGFDEQFF.

This clonotype was counted only a few times. The CDR3 here is CASSQRGGSSYEQYF. The CDR3 DNA follows: TGTGCCAGCAGTCAGCGGGGGGGGAGCTCCTACGAGCAGTACTTC. The gene calls are TRBV5-4 and TRBJ2-7; 10 bases line up with TRBD2. V trimming: 5 bases; J trimming: 0 bases; junction bases outside the gene matches: 5. The CDR3 is 15 amino acids. Germline CDR1 reads SGHNT; CDR2 reads YYREEE (reference sequence).

This chain connects TRBV4-1 to TRBJ1-5; a weak D match, TRBD1 (5 bases). V gave up 4 bases and J gave up 1 base, with 11 bases separating them. Germline assignment: CDR1 MGHRA and CDR2 YSYEKL. The CDR3 has 15 residues. Here the CDR3 reads CASSRNRDSNQPQHF. The CDR3 coding sequence is TGCGCCAGCAGCCGGAACCGGGACAGCAATCAGCCCCAGCATTTT.

The rearrangement uses TRBV20-1 and TRBJ1-1; 10 bases map to TRBD1. CDR1 and CDR2 (germline): DFQATT, SNEGSKA (reference sequence). V shed 1 base, J shed 5 bases, and the junction held 4 bases outside the gene matches. There are 14 residues in the CDR3. The CDR3 nucleotides are TGCAGTGCTAGAGGGGACAGGGGTCCGACTGAAGCTTTCTTT. Translated, it gives CSARGDRGPTEAFF.

J is TRBJ2-1 and V is TRBV7-9; TRBD1 matches 7 bases. This CDR3 comprises 15 residues. V was pared by 0 bases and J by 7 bases, with 6 bases of the junction left unmatched. Germline CDR1 reads SEHNR; CDR2 reads FQNEAQ (reference sequence). CDR3 in amino acids: CASSLAQGILNEQFF. The CDR3 DNA reads TGTGCCAGCAGCTTAGCACAGGGGATCTTGAATGAGCAGTTCTTC.